Sequencing of this TCR beta chain was carried out in a study of Ad26.COV2.S vaccination and SARS-CoV-2 variants. Study-wide background: A participant enrolled in the COV1001 Ad26.COV2.S trial arm provided the sample. Participants got Ad26.COV2.S intramuscularly, once or twice 56 days apart. Whole-study findings and limits: Post-vaccination breadth of spike-specific CD8+ and CD4+ T cell responses was reportedly substantial.

The treatment here: some 19 received Ad26.COV2.S at low or high dose, single or two shots; about 5 received placebo; per-sample allocation not given. At day 63 after the first vaccine or placebo injection, samples were drawn. Concerning this clone: What it binds is not known.

The protocol was immunoSEQ multiplex PCR, while the TCRdb copy is restricted to in-frame clones and leaves out a portion. The sample yields around 320,000 clones, around four fifths seen once. The TCR was taken from a person between 18 and 60 years old who received the Ad26.COV2.S COVID-19 vaccine or a placebo. Sequenced here: peripheral blood, sampled in a trial of Ad26.COV2.S vaccine versus placebo.

The CDR3 bases are TGTGCCATCAAGACAGGGGAAACGCTTTCGAGCTCCTATAATTCACCCCTCCACTTT. This codes for CAIKTGETLSSSYNSPLHF. The chain employs TRBV10-3 and TRBJ1-6; 8 bases are a match to TRBD1. The CDR3 has 19 residues. Germline V CDR1 and CDR2: ENHRY, SYGVKD. The J segment lost 0 bases and the V segment lost 7 bases, leaving 14 bases of the junction unmatched.